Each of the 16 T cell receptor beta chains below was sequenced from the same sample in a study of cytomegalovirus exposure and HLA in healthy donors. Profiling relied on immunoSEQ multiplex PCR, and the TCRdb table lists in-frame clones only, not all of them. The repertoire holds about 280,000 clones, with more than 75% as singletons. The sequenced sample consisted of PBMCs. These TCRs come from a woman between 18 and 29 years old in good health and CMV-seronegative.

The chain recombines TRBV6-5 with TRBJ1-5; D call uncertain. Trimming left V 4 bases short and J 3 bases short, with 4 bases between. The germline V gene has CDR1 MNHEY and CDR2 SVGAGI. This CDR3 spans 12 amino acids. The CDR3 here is CASSSVNQPQHF. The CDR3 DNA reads TGTGCCAGCAGTTCCGTCAATCAGCCCCAGCATTTT.

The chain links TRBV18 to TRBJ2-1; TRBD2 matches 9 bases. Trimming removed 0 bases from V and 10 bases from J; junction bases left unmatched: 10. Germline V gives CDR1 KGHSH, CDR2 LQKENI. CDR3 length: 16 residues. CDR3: CASSPPVAGEDDEQFF. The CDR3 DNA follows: TGTGCCAGCTCACCACCGGTAGCGGGAGAGGATGACGAGCAGTTCTTC.

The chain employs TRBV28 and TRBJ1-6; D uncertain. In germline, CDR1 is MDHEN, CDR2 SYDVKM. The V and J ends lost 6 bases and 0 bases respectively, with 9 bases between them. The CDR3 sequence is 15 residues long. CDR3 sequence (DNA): TGTGCCAGCAGCCGGGGTAGCTCCTATAATTCACCCCTCCACTTT. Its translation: CASSRGSSYNSPLHF.

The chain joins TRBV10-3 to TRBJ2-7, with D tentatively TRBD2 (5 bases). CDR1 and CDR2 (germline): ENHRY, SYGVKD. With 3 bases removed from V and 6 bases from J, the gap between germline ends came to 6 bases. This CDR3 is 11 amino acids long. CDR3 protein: CAISELGEQYF. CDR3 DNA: TGTGCCATCAGTGAACTAGGCGAGCAGTACTTC.

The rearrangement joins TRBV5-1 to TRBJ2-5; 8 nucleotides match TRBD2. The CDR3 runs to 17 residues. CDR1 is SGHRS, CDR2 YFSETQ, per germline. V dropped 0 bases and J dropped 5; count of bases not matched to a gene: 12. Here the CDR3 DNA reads TGCGCCAGCAGCTTGGGTACCGGGACTAGGTGGGCTGAGACCCAGTACTTC. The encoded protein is CASSLGTGTRWAETQYF.

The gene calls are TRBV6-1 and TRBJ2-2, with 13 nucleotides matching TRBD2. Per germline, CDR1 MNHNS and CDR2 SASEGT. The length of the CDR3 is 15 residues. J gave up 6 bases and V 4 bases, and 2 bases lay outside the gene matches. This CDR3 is CASSGLAGGSGELFF. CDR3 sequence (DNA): TGTGCCAGCAGTGGACTAGCGGGAGGATCCGGGGAGCTGTTTTTT.

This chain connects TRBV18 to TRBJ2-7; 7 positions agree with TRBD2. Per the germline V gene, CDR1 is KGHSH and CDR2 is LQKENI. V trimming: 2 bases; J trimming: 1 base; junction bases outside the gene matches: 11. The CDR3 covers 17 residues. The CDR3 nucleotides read TGTGCCAGCTCACCATACCGCCGGTCTAGCGGTTCCTACGAGCAGTACTTC. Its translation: CASSPYRRSSGSYEQYF.

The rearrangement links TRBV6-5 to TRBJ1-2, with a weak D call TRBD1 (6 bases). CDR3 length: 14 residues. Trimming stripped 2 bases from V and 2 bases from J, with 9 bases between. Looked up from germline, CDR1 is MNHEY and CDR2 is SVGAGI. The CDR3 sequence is CASSYGTGNYGYTF. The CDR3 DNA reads TGTGCCAGCAGTTACGGAACAGGGAACTATGGCTACACCTTC.

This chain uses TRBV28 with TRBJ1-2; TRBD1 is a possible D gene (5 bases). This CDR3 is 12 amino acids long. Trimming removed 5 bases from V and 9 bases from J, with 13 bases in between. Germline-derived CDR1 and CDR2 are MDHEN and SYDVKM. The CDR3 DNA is TGTGCCAGCAGTATCGGAGGGGATCGCTACACCTTC. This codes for CASSIGGDRYTF.

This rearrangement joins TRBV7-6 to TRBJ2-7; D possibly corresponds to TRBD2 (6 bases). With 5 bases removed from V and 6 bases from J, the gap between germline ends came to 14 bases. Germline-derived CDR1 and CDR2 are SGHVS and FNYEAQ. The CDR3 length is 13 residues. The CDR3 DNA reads TGTGCCAGCAGCCCTATAGCGGTAGGCGAGCAGTACTTC. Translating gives CASSPIAVGEQYF. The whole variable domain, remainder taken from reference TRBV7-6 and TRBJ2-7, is GAGVSQSPRYKVTKRGQDVALRCDPISGHVSLYWYRQALGQGPEFLTYFNYEAQQDKSGLPNDRFSAERPEGSISTLTIQRTEQRDSAMYRCASSPIAVGEQYFGPGTRLTVT.

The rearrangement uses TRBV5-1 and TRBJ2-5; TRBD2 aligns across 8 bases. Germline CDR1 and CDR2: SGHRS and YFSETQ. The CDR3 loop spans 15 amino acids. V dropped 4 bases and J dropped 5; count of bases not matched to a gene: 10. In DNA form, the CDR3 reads TGCGCCAGCAGCCGAGTGGCTAGCGGGCGGGAGACCCAGTACTTC. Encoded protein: CASSRVASGRETQYF.

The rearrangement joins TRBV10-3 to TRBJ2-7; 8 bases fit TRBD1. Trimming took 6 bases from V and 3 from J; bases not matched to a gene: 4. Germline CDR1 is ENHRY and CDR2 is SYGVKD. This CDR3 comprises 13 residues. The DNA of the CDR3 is TGTGCCATCAGGGACAGGGAAAACTACGAGCAGTACTTC. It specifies CAIRDRENYEQYF.

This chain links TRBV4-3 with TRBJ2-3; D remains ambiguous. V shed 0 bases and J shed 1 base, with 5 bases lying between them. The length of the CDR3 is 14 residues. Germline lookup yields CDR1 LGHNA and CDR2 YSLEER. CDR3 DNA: TGCGCCAGCAGCCAAGATATAGGCACAGATACGCAGTATTTT. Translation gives CASSQDIGTDTQYF.

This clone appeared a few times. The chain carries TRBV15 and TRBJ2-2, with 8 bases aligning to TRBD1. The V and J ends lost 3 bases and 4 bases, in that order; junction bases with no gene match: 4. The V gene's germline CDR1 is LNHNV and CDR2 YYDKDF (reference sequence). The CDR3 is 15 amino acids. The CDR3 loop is CATSRGQAITGELFF. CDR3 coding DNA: TGTGCCACCAGCAGGGGACAGGCGATCACCGGGGAGCTGTTTTTT.

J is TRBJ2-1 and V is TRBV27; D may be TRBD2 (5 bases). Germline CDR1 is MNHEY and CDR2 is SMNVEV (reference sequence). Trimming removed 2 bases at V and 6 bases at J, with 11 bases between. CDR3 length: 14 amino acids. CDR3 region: CASSLVSARNEQFF. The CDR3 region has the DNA TGTGCCAGCAGTTTAGTTAGCGCCCGCAATGAGCAGTTCTTC.

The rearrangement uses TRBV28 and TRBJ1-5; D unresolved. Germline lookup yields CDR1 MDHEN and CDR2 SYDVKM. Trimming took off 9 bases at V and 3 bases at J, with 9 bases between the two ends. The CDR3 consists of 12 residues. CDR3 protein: CASTDVNQPQHF. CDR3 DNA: TGTGCCAGTACAGATGTCAATCAGCCCCAGCATTTT.